The 18 T cell receptor beta chains reported below all come from one sample, sequenced in a study of tumor-infiltrating lymphocytes in primary liver carcinoma. Out of unsorted whole blood came the blood RNA, and germline DNA was extracted as well. TCR beta cDNA was made from around 460 ng total RNA with a constant-region primer. Investigators got TCR beta libraries out of three nested multiplex PCR rounds, done with slightly modified ARM-PCR. Two initial PCR rounds of around 10 cycles each paired TRBV1-TRBV30 forward primers with a C-beta reverse primer. TCRdb reprocessed the multiplex PCR reads via MiXCR and lists one record per CDR3 protein. This sample carries fewer than 350,000 distinct CDR3 sequences, approximately 60% of them seen once, and the ten largest clones take about 8.4%. The sample comprised peripheral blood. Receptor source: a man aged 40-50 years with primary liver carcinoma and hepatitis B virus infection.

On this clonotype itself: One end of the junction is discordant with germline, which a read error may explain. The rearrangement joins TRBV6-1 to TRBJ2-1; weak D call: TRBD2 (5 bases). CDR3 length equals 15 residues. CDR1 is MNHNS and CDR2 is SASEGT in the germline V gene. CDR3 in amino acids: CASSEGIGTYNEQFF. The CDR3 nucleotides are TGTGCCAGTAGTGAAGGCATCGGGACCTACAATGAGCAGTTCTTC.

Worth noting for this clonotype: The germline gene is not matched at one end of the junction; a read error may be the cause. This sequence joins TRBV5-4 and TRBJ2-3, with 7 nucleotides matching TRBD2. CDR1 and CDR2 (germline): SGHNT, YYREEE (reference sequence). This CDR3 comprises 16 residues. The CDR3 spells CASSLERGRGTGTQYF. DNA of the CDR3: TGTGCCAGTAGCTTGGAGCGGGGCCGGGGCACAGGTACGCAGTATTTT.

This clonotype has a count of ten or more. V gene TRBV29-1 combines with J gene TRBJ1-4; the match to TRBD1 covers 8 bases. The V gene end was trimmed by 7 bases and the J gene end by 7 bases; junction bases not matched to a gene: 8. CDR1 is SQVTM and CDR2 is ANQGSEA in the germline V gene. The CDR3 spans 13 residues. CDR3 coding DNA: TGCAGCGCCTTAACAGGGGGTGGTGAAAAACTGTTTTTT. Its translation is CSALTGGGEKLFF.

The chain joins TRBV30 to TRBJ2-7; 8 bases are shared with TRBD1. This CDR3 spans 14 amino acids. After removal of 3 bases from V and 3 bases from J, the junction contained 7 bases not matched to a gene. CDR1 GTSNPN and CDR2 SVGIG come from the germline V gene (reference sequence). The CDR3 region has the DNA TGTGCCTGGAGGAGGACAGGGCACATCTACGAGCAGTACTTC. Translating it yields CAWRRTGHIYEQYF.

A word on this clonotype: One end of the junction fails to match germline, which may point to a read error. This chain connects TRBV6-6 to TRBJ2-1; TRBD2 is a possible D gene (6 bases). The CDR3 is 14 amino acids. From germline, CDR1 is MNHNY and CDR2 SVGAGI (reference sequence). The CDR3 nucleotides read TGTGCCAGCAGTCATAGCGGTTCCTACAATGAGGAGTTCTTC. This codes for CASSHSGSYNEEFF.

This clonotype was found a few times. Being one base from a much bigger clone, this may be a read error. The chain links TRBV11-2 to TRBJ1-3; D not certain. Deletions cut 5 bases from V and 0 bases from J, with 20 bases between. Looked up from germline, CDR1 is SGHAT and CDR2 is FQNNGV. The CDR3 length is 18 residues. The CDR3 DNA sequence: TGTGCCAGCAGCCGCCAGCCGACAAGGGCCGTCTCTGGAAACACCATATATTTT. Protein sequence: CASSRQPTRAVSGNTIYF.

As for this clonotype: A much larger clone is a single base away; this may be a read error. The CDR3 here is CSVEAGRERLFF. DNA of the CDR3: TGCAGCGTTGAAGCCGGACGGGAAAGACTGTTTTTT. The chain employs TRBV29-1 and TRBJ1-4; D uncertain. This CDR3 spans 12 amino acids. CDR1 SQVTM and CDR2 ANQGSEA come from the germline V gene.

The chain combines TRBV12-3 or TRBV12-4 with TRBJ2-7; D unclear. V was shortened by 8 bases and J by 4 bases, with 12 bases between the two germline ends. The CDR3 is made up of 12 amino acids. Here the CDR3 reads CASVAEEYEQYF. Here the CDR3 DNA reads TGTGCCAGCGTGGCAGAAGAGTACGAGCAGTACTTC.

This clonotype was counted ten times or more. The J gene is TRBJ1-5, the V gene TRBV5-6, with D tentatively TRBD1 (5 bases). This CDR3 region has 14 residues. The V end was cut by 2 bases, the J end by 6 bases, with 12 bases between. Germline assignment: CDR1 SGHDT and CDR2 YYEEEE. CDR3 DNA: TGTGCCAGCAGCTTTGTAGGGGAGTCTCAGCCCCAGCATTTT. Amino acids: CASSFVGESQPQHF.

The chain joins TRBV14 to TRBJ2-1; maybe TRBD2 (6 bases). Germline V gene sequence: CDR1 SGHDN, CDR2 FVKESK. CDR3 length equals 15 residues. The germline V and J ends were trimmed by 4 bases and 2 bases, with 12 bases remaining between them. This chain's CDR3 is CASSLRDSPYNEQFF. CDR3 DNA sequence: TGTGCCAGCAGCCTCCGGGACTCCCCCTACAATGAGCAGTTCTTC.

This clonotype was observed a handful of times. This chain links TRBV7-9 with TRBJ1-2; tentative D call: TRBD1 (5 bases). Between the trimmed V and J ends, which lost 0 bases and 4 bases, there was a span of 6 bases. Germline values: CDR1 SEHNR, CDR2 FQNEAQ (reference sequence). The CDR3 runs 13 residues. CDR3 residues: CASSLARGYGYTF. The CDR3 bases are TGTGCCAGCAGCTTAGCGAGGGGCTATGGCTACACCTTC. Combining the CDR3 with reference TRBV7-9 and TRBJ1-2 gives the whole variable domain DTGVSQNPRHKITKRGQNVTFRCDPISEHNRLYWYRQTLGQGPEFLTYFQNEAQLEKSRLLSDRFSAERPKGSFSTLEIQRTEQGDSAMYLCASSLARGYGYTFGSGTRLTVV.

For this clonotype: One end of the junction does not line up with germline, which may come from a read error. The rearrangement joins TRBV6-1 to TRBJ2-3; 7 positions agree with TRBD1. CDR3 length: 15 residues. The germline CDR1 and CDR2 sequences are MNHNS and SASEGT. In DNA, the CDR3 is TGTGCCAGTAGTGGAACAGGGGATCGCACAGATACGCAGTATTTT. Translating gives CASSGTGDRTDTQYF.

About this clonotype: Just one base apart from a much larger clone, this may be a read error. The J gene is TRBJ2-4, the V gene TRBV5-4; D remains unclear. CDR1 and CDR2 (germline): SGHNT, YYREEE (reference sequence). V was pared by 1 base and J by 8 bases, with 4 bases between. The CDR3 contains 11 residues. The chain's CDR3 is CASSLIDIQYF. As DNA, the CDR3 is TGTGCCAGCAGCTTGATTGACATTCAGTACTTC.

Concerning this clonotype itself: Because the CDR3 is missing its conserved closing phenylalanine or tryptophan, this is likely a read error. The rearrangement joins TRBV7-8 to TRBJ2-5; 7 bases align to TRBD1. This CDR3 has 13 residues. Germline CDR1 is SGHVS and CDR2 is FQNEAQ. V was clipped by 5 bases and J by 5 bases; unmatched bases: 5. In nucleotides, the CDR3 is TGTGCCAGCAGCGTAGGGACAGAGGAGACCCAGTACTCC. It yields the protein CASSVGTEETQYS.

On this clonotype: A much larger clone lies a single base off, so this may be a read error. The V gene is TRBV6-1, the J gene TRBJ2-7; 8 positions match TRBD1. Germline CDR1 is MNHNS and CDR2 is SASEGT. J was trimmed by 7 bases and V by 1 base; bases with no gene match: 6. This CDR3 is 14 amino acids long. The CDR3 loop is CASSEEYRGEEQYF. The CDR3 DNA follows: TGTGCCAGCAGTGAAGAATACAGGGGGGAAGAGCAGTACTTC.

As concerns this clonotype: A much larger clone lies a single base off, so this may be a read error. V is TRBV12-3 or TRBV12-4 and J is TRBJ2-5; D possibly matches TRBD1 or TRBD2 (5 bases each). The CDR3 is 13 residues long. The CDR3 nucleotides read TGTGCCAGCAGTTTCTGGGACCAAGATACCCAGTACTTC. Translating it yields CASSFWDQDTQYF.

Comments on this clonotype: The junction departs from the called germline gene at one end, perhaps through a read error. The rearrangement uses TRBV28 and TRBJ2-3, with 8 bases matching TRBD2. From germline, CDR1 is MDHEN and CDR2 SYDVKM. There are 13 residues in the CDR3. The CDR3 DNA is TGTGCCAACAGTTCCGGGACTAGTGAGTCGCAGTATTTT. Translating gives CANSSGTSESQYF.

This clonotype is a singleton in its sample. A read error may produce the germline difference seen at one junction end. V is TRBV6-2 or TRBV6-3 and J is TRBJ1-5; D is ambiguous. CDR3 size: 18 residues. Germline-derived CDR1 and CDR2 are MNHEY and SVGEGT. CDR3 bases: TGTGCCAGCAGTTTGGGAGAGTTCCGGGCTCATAGCAATCAGCCACAGCATTTT. Protein: CASSLGEFRAHSNQPQHF.